The 19 T cell receptor beta chains listed next were all sequenced from one sample in a study of T cells in women clearing cervical HPV infection. Method: immunoSEQ multiplex PCR; TCRdb's copy keeps in-frame clones and lacks some. This sample's clone table lists nearly 35,000 clones. Sequenced material: blood buffy coat. The receptors were sampled from a woman between 18 and 70 years old with a cervical HPV16 infection that either progressed to CIN3+ or cleared (not recorded which).

A note on this clone: Read coverage stops 3 residues before the CDR3 terminus; the germline J gene supplies the remainder. V is TRBV12-3 or TRBV12-4 and J is TRBJ1-4; possible D gene TRBD1, 6 bases. The CDR3 runs to 15 residues. V was trimmed by 6 bases and J by 3 bases, leaving 14 bases between them. The CDR3 here is CASRFAGAANEKLFF. The DNA read from the CDR3 is TGTGCCAGCAGATTTGCGGGGGCGGCTAATGAAAAA.

Turning to this clone: The sequence runs out 3 residues before the end of the CDR3; the remainder is reconstructed from the germline J gene. The chain employs TRBV6-1 and TRBJ1-2; a possible D gene is TRBD1 (6 bases). Trimming took 4 bases from V and 7 from J, leaving 16 bases between them. The CDR3 loop spans 14 amino acids. Germline CDR1 MNHNS, CDR2 SASEGT. The DNA read from the CDR3 is TGTGCCAGCAGTGTGGCAGGGGAGGTTGGTGGC. Translating gives CASSVAGEVGG. Given in full, the CDR3 is CASSVAGEVGGYTF.

With respect to this clone: The CDR3 is cut off 3 residues early in the read; its end comes from the germline J gene. The chain recombines TRBV2 with TRBJ1-1; weak D call: TRBD1 (6 bases). There are 15 residues in the CDR3. Germline V CDR1 and CDR2: SNHLY, FYNNEI. Here the CDR3 reads CASSGTGGPQETAFF. Partial CDR3 DNA: TGTGCCAGCAGTGGAACCGGGGGGCCGCAAGAGACA.

Concerning this clone itself: The read comes to an end 3 residues before the CDR3 does, leaving the germline J gene to fill in the end. V gene TRBV20-1 combines with J gene TRBJ2-2, with TRBD1 as a possible D gene (6 bases). From germline, CDR1 is DFQATT and CDR2 SNEGSKA (reference sequence). The CDR3 loop spans 16 amino acids. V shed 7 bases and J shed 4 bases, with 22 bases lying between them. The covered CDR3 bases are TGCAGTGGAGGGGGTGGAAAAAACCCCGGCACCGGGGAG. It is translated as CSGGGGKNPGTGE. The CDR3 in its entirety is CSGGGGKNPGTGELFF.

To note about this clone: The missing CDR3 end, 3 residues past where the read stops, is filled in from the germline J gene. The rearrangement uses TRBV7-2 and TRBJ2-1; 10 bases agree with TRBD2. The CDR3 spans 15 residues. Germline loops: CDR1 SGHTA, CDR2 FQGNSA. V shed 4 bases, J shed 4 bases, and the junction held 4 bases outside the gene matches. CDR3 region: CASSYHSGGYNEQFF. CDR3 DNA, as far as it was read: TGTGCCAGCAGCTACCATAGCGGGGGGTACAATGAG.

Comments on this clone: Read coverage stops 3 residues before the CDR3 terminus; the germline J gene supplies the remainder. The J gene is TRBJ2-3, the V gene TRBV15; possibly TRBD1 for D (6 bases). Germline V lookup: CDR1 LNHNV, CDR2 YYDKDF (reference sequence). The V and J ends lost 1 base and 4 bases respectively, with 12 bases between them. The CDR3 has 15 residues. CDR3 sequence: CATSRAGTRSDTQYF. The sequenced part of the CDR3 DNA is TGTGCCACCAGCAGAGCAGGGACACGGTCAGATACG.

Turning to this clone: The observed sequence ends 3 residues before the CDR3 terminus, with the missing tail filled in from the germline J gene. The rearrangement joins TRBV2 to TRBJ1-1; D remains ambiguous. The V end lost 4 bases, the J end lost 3 bases, and 9 bases lay between the germline ends. Germline CDR1 and CDR2: SNHLY and FYNNEI. The CDR3 is 13 residues long. Partial CDR3 DNA: TGTGCCAGCAGTGTTAGGGCCGACACTGAA. This gives the protein CASSVRADTE. The CDR3 in full is CASSVRADTEAFF.

About this clone itself: The read finishes 3 residues shy of the CDR3 end, and the germline J gene is used to complete it. The chain has TRBV20-1 and TRBJ2-7; D gene uncertain. The germline gives CDR1 DFQATT, CDR2 SNEGSKA (reference sequence). The CDR3 has 14 residues. V gave up 0 bases and J gave up 4 bases, with 13 bases separating them. The CDR3 loop reads CSARDPLSYYEQYF. Partial CDR3 DNA: TGCAGTGCTAGAGACCCCCTGTCCTATTACGAG.

Notes on this clone: The read comes to an end 3 residues before the CDR3 does, leaving the germline J gene to fill in the end. The chain has TRBV20-1 and TRBJ1-6, with D possibly matching TRBD1 (5 bases). V lost 0 bases, J lost 0 bases, and 12 bases lay in between. This CDR3 is 17 amino acids long. Germline loops: CDR1 DFQATT, CDR2 SNEGSKA (reference sequence). CDR3 amino acids: CSARDLDSGSYNSPLHF. The part of the CDR3 DNA that was read is TGCAGTGCTAGAGATCTAGACAGTGGCTCCTATAATTCACCC.

In regard to this clone: The read comes to an end 3 residues before the CDR3 does, leaving the germline J gene to fill in the end. The J gene is TRBJ1-2, the V gene TRBV19; D remains ambiguous. CDR3 length: 13 amino acids. Germline assignment: CDR1 LNHDA and CDR2 SQIVND (reference sequence). V was trimmed by 5 bases and J by 5 bases, leaving 12 bases between them. This CDR3 is CASSPAGTYGYTF. The part of the CDR3 DNA that was read is TGTGCCAGTAGTCCGGCAGGCACTTATGGC.

To note about this clone: The read comes to an end 3 residues before the CDR3 does, leaving the germline J gene to fill in the end. The V gene is TRBV30, the J gene TRBJ1-5; 7 bases align to TRBD1. Unmatched junction bases numbered 1, after V lost 0 bases and J lost 5 bases. Per germline, CDR1 GTSNPN and CDR2 SVGIG (reference sequence). This CDR3 region has 13 residues. The chain's CDR3 is CAWSVQGDQPQHF. The sequenced part of the CDR3 DNA is TGTGCCTGGAGTGTTCAGGGGGATCAGCCC.

In the case of this clone: Sequence at one end of the junction differs from germline and may be a read error. The CDR3 end falls 3 residues outside the read, so it is completed with the germline J gene. The chain joins TRBV4-2 to TRBJ2-7; 8 bases are a match to TRBD1. The CDR3 loop spans 16 amino acids. CDR1 is LGHNA and CDR2 is YNFKEQ in the germline V gene. The part of the CDR3 DNA that was read is TGCGCCAGCAGCCAAGGTAGGACAGGGTATGGATACGAG. It yields the protein CASSQGRTGYGYE. The whole CDR3 protein reads CASSQGRTGYGYEQYF.

Concerning this clone itself: The read ends 3 residues early relative to the CDR3; the germline J gene fills the gap. The chain joins TRBV5-5 to TRBJ1-2, with 8 bases fitting TRBD1. Germline lookup yields CDR1 SGHKS and CDR2 YYEKEE (reference sequence). The CDR3 runs 13 residues. The chain's CDR3 is CASSPQGARGYTF. The DNA read from the CDR3 is TGTGCCAGCAGTCCCCAGGGGGCACGAGGC.

Partial CDR3 DNA: TGCGCCAGCAGTGAAGGGACAGATAATTCACCC. Translating gives CASSEGTDNSP. The full-length CDR3 reads as CASSEGTDNSPLHF. This rearrangement joins TRBV10-2 to TRBJ1-6; 7 bases match TRBD1. The read ends 3 residues shy of where the CDR3 ends; the end is completed using the germline J gene. Trimming took 3 bases from V and 5 from J; bases not matched to a gene: 1. Per the germline V gene, CDR1 is WSHSY and CDR2 is SAAADI. The CDR3 is 14 residues long.

Comment on this clone: The read terminates 3 residues before the CDR3 end, so the remaining end is supplied by the germline J gene. The chain couples TRBV6-1 to TRBJ1-1; 8 positions agree with TRBD1. From germline, CDR1 is MNHNS and CDR2 SASEGT. The CDR3 runs to 14 residues. The J segment lost 2 bases and the V segment lost 2 bases, leaving 1 base of the junction unmatched. The DNA read from the CDR3 is TGTGCCAGCAGTGAACAGGGGGCCAACACTGAA. Its protein is CASSEQGANTE. In full, the CDR3 is CASSEQGANTEAFF.

A remark on this clone: The CDR3 extends 3 residues past the end of the read, so its final part is completed from the germline J gene. J is TRBJ2-4 and V is TRBV30; D is possibly TRBD1 (5 bases). V lost 5 bases to trimming and J lost 4 bases, with 12 bases between them. Germline CDR1 is GTSNPN and CDR2 is SVGIG (reference sequence). This CDR3 contains 13 residues. The CDR3 reads CAWDDSRKNIQYF. CDR3 bases read: TGTGCCTGGGACGACAGCAGAAAAAACATT.

About this clone itself: From the germline J gene comes the end of the CDR3, since the read stops 3 residues before it. This rearrangement joins TRBV11-2 to TRBJ2-1; the D gene is possibly TRBD1 (5 bases). Trimming removed 6 bases from V and 1 base from J, with 13 bases in between. The CDR3 runs 15 residues. CDR1 SGHAT and CDR2 FQNNGV come from the germline V gene. The CDR3 region is CASRMWGASYNEQFF. The CDR3 bases that were read are TGTGCCAGCAGGATGTGGGGCGCTTCCTACAATGAG.

Comments on this clone: The read falls 3 residues short of the CDR3 end, and the missing part is taken from the germline J gene. Additional DNA sequences in this sample encode the identical CDR3. V gene TRBV2 combines with J gene TRBJ1-4; 8 bases are shared with TRBD1. Germline CDR1 and CDR2: SNHLY and FYNNEI. The ends lost 2 bases at V and 5 bases at J; junction bases unmatched: 4. The CDR3 is 15 residues long. CDR3 DNA (partial): TGTGCCAGCAGTGAACGGGGACAGGTGAATGAAAAA. Protein: CASSERGQVNEK. The complete CDR3 sequence is CASSERGQVNEKLFF.

Details on this clone: The sequenced fragment ends 3 residues before the CDR3 boundary, so the rest is inferred from the germline J gene. This sequence joins TRBV5-4 and TRBJ2-1; 10 bases are shared with TRBD1. Germline V gene data show CDR1 as SGHNT and CDR2 as YYREEE (reference sequence). The CDR3 sequence is 15 residues long. With 4 bases clipped from V and 7 bases from J, the junction kept 8 bases outside the gene matches. The CDR3 sequence: CASSRPGQGLNEQFF. Partial CDR3 DNA: TGTGCCAGCAGCCGGCCGGGACAGGGGCTGAATGAG.